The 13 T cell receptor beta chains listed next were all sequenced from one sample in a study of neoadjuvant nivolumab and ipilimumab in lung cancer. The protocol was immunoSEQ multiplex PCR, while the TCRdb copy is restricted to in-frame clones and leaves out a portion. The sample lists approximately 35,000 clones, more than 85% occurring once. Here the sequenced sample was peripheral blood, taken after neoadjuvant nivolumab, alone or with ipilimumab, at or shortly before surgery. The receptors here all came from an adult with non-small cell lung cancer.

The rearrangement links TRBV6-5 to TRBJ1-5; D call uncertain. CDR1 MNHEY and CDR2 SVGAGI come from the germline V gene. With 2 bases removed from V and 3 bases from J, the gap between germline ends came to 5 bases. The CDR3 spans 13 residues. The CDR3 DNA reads TGTGCCAGCAGTTACGACTTCAATCAGCCCCAGCATTTT. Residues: CASSYDFNQPQHF.

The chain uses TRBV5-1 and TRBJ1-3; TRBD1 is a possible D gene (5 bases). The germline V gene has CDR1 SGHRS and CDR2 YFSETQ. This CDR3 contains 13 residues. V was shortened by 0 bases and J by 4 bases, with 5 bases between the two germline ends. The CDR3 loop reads CASSLGQGNTIYF. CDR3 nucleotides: TGCGCCAGCAGCTTGGGACAGGGAAACACCATATATTTT.

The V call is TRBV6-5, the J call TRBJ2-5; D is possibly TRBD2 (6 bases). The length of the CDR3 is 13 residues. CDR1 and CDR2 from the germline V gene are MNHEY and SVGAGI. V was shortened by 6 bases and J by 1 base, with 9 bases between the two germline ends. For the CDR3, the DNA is TGTGCCAGCAGCTGGGACTTCCAAGAGACCCAGTACTTC. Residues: CASSWDFQETQYF.

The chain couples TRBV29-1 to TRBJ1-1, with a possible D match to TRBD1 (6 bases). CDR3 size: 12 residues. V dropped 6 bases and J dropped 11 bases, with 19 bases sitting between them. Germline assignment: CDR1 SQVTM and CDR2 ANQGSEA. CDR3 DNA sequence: TGCAGCGTCGCAAATGAGATAGGGGGGGCTTTCTTT. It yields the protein CSVANEIGGAFF.

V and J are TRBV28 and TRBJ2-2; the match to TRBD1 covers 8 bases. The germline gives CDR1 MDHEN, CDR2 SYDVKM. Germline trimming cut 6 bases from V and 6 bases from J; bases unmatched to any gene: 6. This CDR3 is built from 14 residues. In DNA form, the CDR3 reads TGTGCCAGCAGATGGGACAGGCGGGCCGGGGAGCTGTTTTTT. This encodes CASRWDRRAGELFF.

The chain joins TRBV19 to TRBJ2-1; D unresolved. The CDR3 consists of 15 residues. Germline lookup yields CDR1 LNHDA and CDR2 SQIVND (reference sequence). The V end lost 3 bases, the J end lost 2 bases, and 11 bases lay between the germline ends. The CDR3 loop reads CASSMGSHTYNEQFF. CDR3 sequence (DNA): TGTGCCAGTAGTATGGGTAGCCATACCTACAATGAGCAGTTCTTC.

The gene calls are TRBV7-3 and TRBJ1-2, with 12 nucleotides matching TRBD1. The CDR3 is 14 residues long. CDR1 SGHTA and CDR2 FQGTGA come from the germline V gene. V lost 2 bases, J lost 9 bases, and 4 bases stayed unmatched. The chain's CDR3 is CASSLGTGGGSYTF. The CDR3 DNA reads TGTGCCAGCAGCTTAGGGACAGGGGGCGGTAGCTACACCTTC.

The CDR3 region is CARSTLRGTEAFF. Here the CDR3 DNA reads TGTGCCAGAAGCACCCTCCGTGGGACTGAAGCTTTCTTT. The chain employs TRBV5-3 and TRBJ1-1; D is unclear. TRBV5-3 is an ORF, and what it does is uncertain. The V end lost 4 bases, the J end lost 5 bases, and 12 bases lay between the germline ends. This CDR3 is 13 amino acids long.

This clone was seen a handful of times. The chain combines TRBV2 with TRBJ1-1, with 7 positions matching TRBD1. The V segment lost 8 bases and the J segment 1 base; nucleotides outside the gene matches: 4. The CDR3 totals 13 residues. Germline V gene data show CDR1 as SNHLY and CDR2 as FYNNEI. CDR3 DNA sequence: TGTGCCAGCGGAGGACAGGCGAACACTGAAGCTTTCTTT. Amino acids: CASGGQANTEAFF.

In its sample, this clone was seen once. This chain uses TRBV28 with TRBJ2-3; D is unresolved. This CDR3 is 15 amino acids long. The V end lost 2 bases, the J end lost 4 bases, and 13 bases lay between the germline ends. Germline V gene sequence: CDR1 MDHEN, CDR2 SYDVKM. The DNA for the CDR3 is TGTGCCAGCAGTTTAGGTGGCGTGGATCCAGATACGCAGTATTTT. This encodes CASSLGGVDPDTQYF.

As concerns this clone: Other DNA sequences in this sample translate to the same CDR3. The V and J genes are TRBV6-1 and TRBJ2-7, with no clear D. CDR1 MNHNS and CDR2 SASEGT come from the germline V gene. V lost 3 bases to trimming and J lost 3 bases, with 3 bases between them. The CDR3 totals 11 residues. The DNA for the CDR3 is TGTGCCAGCAGTGAGGACTACGAGCAGTACTTC. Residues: CASSEDYEQYF.

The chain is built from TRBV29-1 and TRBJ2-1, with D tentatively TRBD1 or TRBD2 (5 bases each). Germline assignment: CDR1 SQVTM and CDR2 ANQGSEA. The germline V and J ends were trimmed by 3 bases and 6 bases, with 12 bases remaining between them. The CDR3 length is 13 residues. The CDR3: CSVEYGASNEQFF. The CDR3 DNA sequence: TGCAGCGTTGAGTACGGGGCTTCCAATGAGCAGTTCTTC.

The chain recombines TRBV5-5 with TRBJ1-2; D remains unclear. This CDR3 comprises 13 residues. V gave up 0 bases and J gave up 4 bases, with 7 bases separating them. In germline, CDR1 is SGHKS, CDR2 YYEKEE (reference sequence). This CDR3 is CASSLVGGYGYTF. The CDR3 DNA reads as TGTGCCAGCAGCTTGGTCGGCGGCTATGGCTACACCTTC.